The clone carrying this T cell receptor (beta chain) was seen ten or more times. This record belongs to a study of neurological immune-mediated disorders. From germline, CDR1 is DFQATT and CDR2 SNEGSKA (reference sequence). The CDR3 is 14 amino acids. Trimming took off 5 bases at V and 4 bases at J, with 17 bases between the two ends. TCRdb reprocessed the 5' RACE reads via MiXCR and lists one record per CDR3 protein. The sample lists 40,000 or so distinct CDR3 sequences, roughly 4.8% seen once, with approximately 8.8% in the top ten. Sample: CD4+ T cells from blood. The chain is built from TRBV20-1 and TRBJ1-2; D unresolved. The receptor's source is a young man in good health. The CDR3 nucleotides read TGCAGTGCTGGGCGGGCGGCCCCCCGCTATGGCTACACCTTC. It encodes CSAGRAAPRYGYTF.